A selection of T cell receptor beta chains follows, all from one sample in a study of tumor-infiltrating lymphocytes in primary liver carcinoma. One entry per CDR3 protein results from TCRdb running MiXCR on the multiplex PCR reads. Of roughly 100,000 distinct CDR3 sequences in the sample, roughly 69% were seen once. Input material: liver tumor tissue from sampling region 5. These receptors originate from a woman aged 55 to 70 with primary liver carcinoma and hepatitis B virus infection. CDR3s include the opening cysteine and the closing phenylalanine or tryptophan. Each record gives: clone size, V gene, CDR3 protein. Size is omitted from some rows. Given values are once, few, many or a class for expanded clones.

clone_size: NA
v_call: TRBV11-3
cdr3_aa: CASSQAGLRETQYF

clone_size: NA
v_call: TRBV7-8
cdr3_aa: CASRDPGANLLTF

clone_size: NA
v_call: TRBV6-1
cdr3_aa: CVSSEVVSEAFF

clone_size: NA
v_call: TRBV30
cdr3_aa: CAWSVTRWDSEAFF

clone_size: NA
v_call: TRBV20-1
cdr3_aa: CSAVRTSYEQYF

clone_size: NA
v_call: TRBV28
cdr3_aa: CASHSGQGWDTDTQYF

clone_size: few
v_call: TRBV5-1
cdr3_aa: CARSLGQGDKNIQYF

clone_size: NA
v_call: TRBV11-2
cdr3_aa: CASSHARHEQYF

clone_size: NA
v_call: TRBV6-6
cdr3_aa: CASSYWGFEGQPQHF

clone_size: many
v_call: TRBV11-2
cdr3_aa: CASSPSSIQGTGRETQYF

clone_size: NA
v_call: TRBV11-3
cdr3_aa: CAMSLGTSGKLEEFF

clone_size: NA
v_call: TRBV12-3/TRBV12-4
cdr3_aa: CASSFSAGMGTDTQYF

clone_size: NA
v_call: TRBV2
cdr3_aa: CASHPESSNQPQHF

clone_size: NA
v_call: TRBV11-2
cdr3_aa: CAGSWGDRRTEKLFF

clone_size: NA
v_call: TRBV6-1
cdr3_aa: CANSEGTGGAETQYF

clone_size: NA
v_call: TRBV29-1
cdr3_aa: CSVAGIQGFSYEQYF

clone_size: NA
v_call: TRBV12-3/TRBV12-4
cdr3_aa: CASSFSPLISDQPQHF

clone_size: NA
v_call: TRBV6-1
cdr3_aa: CARNSGTSVNTVELFF

clone_size: NA
v_call: TRBV29-1
cdr3_aa: CSAEETSGASEQFF

clone_size: NA
v_call: TRBV10-1
cdr3_aa: CTSNEESAGALMNTQYF

clone_size: NA
v_call: TRBV7-9
cdr3_aa: CTSSSRQGLREQYF

clone_size: NA
v_call: TRBV12-3/TRBV12-4
cdr3_aa: CASSLAGQWAYSNEKLFF

clone_size: NA
v_call: TRBV12-5
cdr3_aa: CNSGSGQVDQSQHF

clone_size: NA
v_call: TRBV28
cdr3_aa: CASSLGHTESFF

clone_size: few
v_call: TRBV11-3
cdr3_aa: CASSLGKGNTGELFF

clone_size: NA
v_call: TRBV29-1
cdr3_aa: CSVEALGRVGISTDTQYF

clone_size: many
v_call: TRBV6-1
cdr3_aa: CASSEGSWGTYGYTF

clone_size: NA
v_call: TRBV4-2
cdr3_aa: CTSGQDGVPHPYNEQFF

clone_size: NA
v_call: TRBV6-5
cdr3_aa: CASSLGITQDTRYF

clone_size: NA
v_call: TRBV11-2
cdr3_aa: CPSSLASGAGGYEQYF

clone_size: once
v_call: TRBV3-1
cdr3_aa: CASSQEVWVPATPKTTGELFF

clone_size: many
v_call: TRBV7-8
cdr3_aa: CASSLGGARSYEQYF

clone_size: few
v_call: TRBV11-2
cdr3_aa: CASSLTSPSAREQFF

clone_size: NA
v_call: TRBV5-1
cdr3_aa: CASNPTRGSIAKNIQYF

clone_size: NA
v_call: TRBV11-2
cdr3_aa: CASSLLRGVPGELFF

clone_size: NA
v_call: TRBV6-1
cdr3_aa: CPSSEAFEGHEQYF

clone_size: NA
v_call: TRBV7-8
cdr3_aa: CASSPRRHFRPKAFF

clone_size: NA
v_call: TRBV27
cdr3_aa: CASSLGYEQYF

clone_size: NA
v_call: TRBV11-2
cdr3_aa: CTSSQALVGRIDTQYF

clone_size: few
v_call: TRBV11-2
cdr3_aa: CASSLIARSTDTQYF

clone_size: NA
v_call: TRBV6-2/TRBV6-3
cdr3_aa: CASSPEGAGVNYEKYF

clone_size: many
v_call: TRBV29-1
cdr3_aa: CSAISDWNTGELFF